This is a list of T cell receptor beta chains from one sample in a study of STAT5B mutations in CD4+ large granular lymphocyte leukemia. The protocol was immunoSEQ multiplex PCR, while the TCRdb copy is restricted to in-frame clones and leaves out a portion. Seen here are fewer than 30,000 clones, 60% to 85% observed once, and the top ten hold about 1%. The sample comprised CD4+ T cells from blood buffy coats. The receptors were gathered from a human donor in good health. Both conserved end residues are part of each CDR3. Clone size is stated in some rows and not others, as once, few, many or a class when expanded.

CDR3: CASSPGLVGVVNEQFF
length: 16
V: TRBV11-3
J: TRBJ2-1
size: .

CDR3: CASSYSSGEVSQPQHF
length: 16
V: TRBV6-6
J: TRBJ1-5
size: .

CDR3: CASTGGETQYF
length: 11
V: TRBV11-1
J: TRBJ2-5
size: .

CDR3: CASSATQILGSNQPQHF
length: 17
V: TRBV18
J: TRBJ1-5
size: .

CDR3: CASSSPRAGFAEQYF
length: 15
V: TRBV28
J: TRBJ2-7
size: .

CDR3: CASSQGGGTDTQYF
length: 14
V: TRBV4-1
J: TRBJ2-3
size: .

CDR3: CASSIPGTGNEKLFF
length: 15
V: TRBV19
J: TRBJ1-4
size: .

CDR3: CARSYPRPTTDTQYF
length: 15
V: TRBV5-3
J: TRBJ2-3
size: .

CDR3: CASRLAVSGKGGYTF
length: 15
V: TRBV2
J: TRBJ1-2
size: .

CDR3: CASSSGTEYQPQHF
length: 14
V: TRBV28
J: TRBJ1-5
size: .

CDR3: CASSITEGSNQPQHF
length: 15
V: TRBV19
J: TRBJ1-5
size: .

CDR3: CASSGLVNLDSRNTEAFF
length: 18
V: TRBV10-2
J: TRBJ1-1
size: .

CDR3: CASRPNRRGSSTDTQYF
length: 17
V: TRBV27
J: TRBJ2-3
size: .

CDR3: CAASDGATNEKLFF
length: 14
V: TRBV6-5
J: TRBJ1-4
size: .

CDR3: CASSLDRALDEQYF
length: 14
V: TRBV11-2
J: TRBJ2-7
size: few

CDR3: CASRTTGTGNTDTQYF
length: 16
V: TRBV2
J: TRBJ2-3
size: .

CDR3: CASSLIQGNYGYTF
length: 14
V: TRBV7-2
J: TRBJ1-2
size: few

CDR3: CASSLKGQTFNQPQHF
length: 16
V: TRBV5-6
J: TRBJ1-5
size: once

CDR3: CAWKGSGETQYF
length: 12
V: TRBV30
J: TRBJ2-5
size: .

CDR3: CASSRGVGSRNQPQHF
length: 16
V: TRBV21-1
J: TRBJ1-5
size: .

CDR3: CASSFSAGPYEQYF
length: 14
V: TRBV27
J: .
size: once

CDR3: CASSLAIRQGNPYNEKLFF
length: 19
V: TRBV5-1
J: TRBJ1-4
size: .

CDR3: CASSPLAGTDTQYF
length: 14
V: TRBV2
J: TRBJ2-3
size: .

CDR3: CASSFTVQETQYF
length: 13
V: TRBV5-6
J: TRBJ2-5
size: once

CDR3: CATSRDRGFGELFF
length: 14
V: TRBV15
J: TRBJ2-2
size: .

CDR3: CASSLEGGPAGTFF
length: 14
V: TRBV7-8
J: TRBJ1-1
size: .

CDR3: CATSRESARSSQPQHF
length: 16
V: TRBV15
J: TRBJ1-5
size: .

CDR3: CAISGSGTGYNEQFF
length: 15
V: TRBV10-3
J: TRBJ2-1
size: once

CDR3: CASSGTSGSYEQYF
length: 14
V: TRBV19
J: TRBJ2-7
size: .

CDR3: CASRLGGLEGYGSYEQYF
length: 18
V: TRBV5-5
J: TRBJ2-7
size: .

CDR3: CASSYSGDKGKETQYF
length: 16
V: TRBV6-5
J: TRBJ2-5
size: .

CDR3: CASSPRTGELFF
length: 12
V: TRBV28
J: TRBJ2-2
size: .

CDR3: CASSARGGSTGELFF
length: 15
V: TRBV9
J: TRBJ2-2
size: once

CDR3: CASSLTSGSSSAQYF
length: 15
V: TRBV7-2
J: TRBJ2-3
size: .

CDR3: CASRPDSPPNSPLHF
length: 15
V: TRBV5-1
J: TRBJ1-6
size: .

CDR3: CASSAGLAVQETQYF
length: 15
V: TRBV5-1
J: TRBJ2-5
size: .

CDR3: CAWAGQLNTEAFF
length: 13
V: TRBV30
J: TRBJ1-1
size: few

CDR3: CASSIANRDYEQYF
length: 14
V: TRBV19
J: TRBJ2-7
size: .

CDR3: CASSSGAMNTEAFF
length: 14
V: TRBV5-1
J: TRBJ1-1
size: once

CDR3: CASSFDSPSTDTQYF
length: 15
V: TRBV5-1
J: TRBJ2-3
size: once

CDR3: CASSFGREEKLFF
length: 13
V: TRBV5-1
J: TRBJ1-4
size: .

CDR3: CASRDFPLGNEQFF
length: 14
V: TRBV5-6
J: TRBJ2-1
size: .

CDR3: CASAPSGRNNEQFF
length: 14
V: TRBV2
J: TRBJ2-1
size: once

CDR3: CASSLAGSREQYF
length: 13
V: TRBV11-3
J: TRBJ2-7
size: .

CDR3: CASTIDRGDTDTQYF
length: 15
V: TRBV11-2
J: TRBJ2-3
size: .

CDR3: CASSLSTDTQYF
length: 12
V: TRBV7-6
J: TRBJ2-3
size: .

CDR3: CASGRGDTEAFF
length: 12
V: TRBV6-5
J: TRBJ1-1
size: few

CDR3: CASSAAQNSNQPQHF
length: 15
V: TRBV18
J: TRBJ1-5
size: few

CDR3: CASSDSDRGEHSNQPQHF
length: 18
V: TRBV6-4
J: TRBJ1-5
size: .

CDR3: CASSLQGGDREQYF
length: 14
V: TRBV28
J: TRBJ2-5
size: .

CDR3: CASRPSGTPNTEAFF
length: 15
V: TRBV28
J: TRBJ1-1
size: .

CDR3: CASSPTGIVEEKLFF
length: 15
V: TRBV7-6
J: TRBJ1-4
size: .

CDR3: CASSYQGLAPGETQYF
length: 16
V: TRBV6-5
J: TRBJ2-5
size: .

CDR3: CASSLAAGRYQETQYF
length: 16
V: TRBV7-9
J: TRBJ2-5
size: .

CDR3: CASSFGQAAETQYF
length: 14
V: TRBV9
J: TRBJ2-5
size: .

CDR3: CASSDAGQGQGGPRTEAFF
length: 19
V: TRBV2
J: TRBJ1-1
size: .

CDR3: CASSFGDNQPQHF
length: 13
V: TRBV27
J: TRBJ1-5
size: .

CDR3: CASSYSSNQPQHF
length: 13
V: TRBV6-5
J: TRBJ1-5
size: .

CDR3: CASSPGLQGNLEQYF
length: 15
V: TRBV18
J: TRBJ2-7
size: .